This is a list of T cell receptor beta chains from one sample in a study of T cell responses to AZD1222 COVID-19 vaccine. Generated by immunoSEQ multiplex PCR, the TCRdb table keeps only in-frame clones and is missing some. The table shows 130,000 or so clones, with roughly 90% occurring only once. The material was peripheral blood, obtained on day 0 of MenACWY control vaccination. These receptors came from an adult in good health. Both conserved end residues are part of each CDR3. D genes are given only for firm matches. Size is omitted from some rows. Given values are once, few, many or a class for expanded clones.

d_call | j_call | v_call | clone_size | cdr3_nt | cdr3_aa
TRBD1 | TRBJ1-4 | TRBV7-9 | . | TGTGCCAGCAGCCGAGACAGGGTAGGAGAAAAACTGTTTTTT | CASSRDRVGEKLFF
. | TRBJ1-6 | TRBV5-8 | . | TGTGCCAGAGGGGGAAAGGATTCACCCCTCCACTTT | CARGGKDSPLHF
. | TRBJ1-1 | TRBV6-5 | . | TGTGCCAGCAGGCAACAGTCCTGGTCTGAAGCTTTCTTT | CASRQQSWSEAFF
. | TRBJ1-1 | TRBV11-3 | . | TGTGCCAGCAGCTCCGGACAGAGTGGAACTGAAGCTTTCTTT | CASSSGQSGTEAFF
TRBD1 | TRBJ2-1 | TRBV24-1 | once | TGTGCCACCAGTGATTTTATGGGACAGGGCAATGAGCAGTTCTTC | CATSDFMGQGNEQFF
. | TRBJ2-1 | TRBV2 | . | TGTGCCAGCAGTGAAGTGGATTGGGAAGGCCGGTACAATGAGCAGTTCTTC | CASSEVDWEGRYNEQFF
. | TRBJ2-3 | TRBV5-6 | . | TGTGCCAGCAGCGGCGATGGGTCCACTGTCACAGATACGCAGTATTTT | CASSGDGSTVTDTQYF
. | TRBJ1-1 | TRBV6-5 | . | TGTGCCAGCAGTTACACCTTGAACACTGAAGCTTTCTTT | CASSYTLNTEAFF
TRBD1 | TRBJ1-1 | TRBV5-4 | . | TGTGCCAGCAGCTACGACAGGGGGCGCCTCACTGAAGCTTTCTTT | CASSYDRGRLTEAFF
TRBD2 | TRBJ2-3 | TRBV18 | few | TGTGCCAGCTCAACGGGAGGGCCTGGCACAGATACGCAGTATTTT | CASSTGGPGTDTQYF
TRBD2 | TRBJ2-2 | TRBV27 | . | TGTGCCAGCAGCTGGGAGACTAGCGTTGCTGGTGGTCCCGGGGAGCTGTTTTTT | CASSWETSVAGGPGELFF
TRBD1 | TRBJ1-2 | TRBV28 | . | TGTGCCACCCACCGGGACAGCAACTATGGCTACACCTTC | CATHRDSNYGYTF
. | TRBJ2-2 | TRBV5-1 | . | TGCGCCAGCAGCTCCCCATCAGGAGGCGGGGAGCTGTTTTTT | CASSSPSGGGELFF
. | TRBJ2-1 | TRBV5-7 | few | TGTGCCAGCAGCTTGCACGGGGGACGGGGTTGGATCTGGGATGAGCAGTTCTTC | CASSLHGGRGWIWDEQFF
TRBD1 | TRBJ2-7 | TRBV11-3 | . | TGTGCCAGCAGCCCAACCAGGGGGCTTCAGTACGAGCAGTACTTC | CASSPTRGLQYEQYF
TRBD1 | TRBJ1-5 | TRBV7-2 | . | TGTGCCAGCAGCGCCGCCGGGACAGGGTTAGTGGGACGCAATCAGCCCCAGCATTTT | CASSAAGTGLVGRNQPQHF
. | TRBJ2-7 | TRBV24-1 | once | TGTGCCACCAGTGACTTTCCCCGAGGAATTACCTACGAGCAGTACTTC | CATSDFPRGITYEQYF
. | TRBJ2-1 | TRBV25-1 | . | TGTGCCAGCAGTGGGGACGTCGAGCAGTTCTTC | CASSGDVEQFF
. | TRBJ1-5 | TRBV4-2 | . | TGTGCCAGCAGCCAAGACAGGACCTCTAGCAATCAGCCCCAGCATTTT | CASSQDRTSSNQPQHF
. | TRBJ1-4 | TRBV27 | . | TGTGCCAGCAGTTTTCAGGGGACTTTTGAAAAACTGTTTTTT | CASSFQGTFEKLFF
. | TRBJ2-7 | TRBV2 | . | TGTGCCAGCAGTCTTAGGACGGTCGAGCAGTACTTC | CASSLRTVEQYF
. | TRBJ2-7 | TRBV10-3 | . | TGTGCCATCAGAGCCCCGAGCTCCTACGAGCAGTACTTC | CAIRAPSSYEQYF
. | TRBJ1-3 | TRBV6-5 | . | TGTGCCAGCAGTTACTCTACCGGGCTCTCTGGAAACACCATATATTTT | CASSYSTGLSGNTIYF
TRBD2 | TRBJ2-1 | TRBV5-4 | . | TGTGCCAGCAGCTGGGGACTAGCGGGAATCAACAATGAGCAGTTCTTC | CASSWGLAGINNEQFF
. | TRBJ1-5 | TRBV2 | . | TGTGCCAGCAGGGGGGCAGGACAGCCCCAGCATTTT | CASRGAGQPQHF
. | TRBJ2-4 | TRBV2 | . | TGTGCCAGCAGTGATTATAAATACCTCAACTTAAACATTCAGTACTTC | CASSDYKYLNLNIQYF
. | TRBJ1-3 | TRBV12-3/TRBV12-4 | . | TGTGCCAGCGCTCTAGCCGGAAACACCATATATTTT | CASALAGNTIYF
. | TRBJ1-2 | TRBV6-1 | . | TGTGCCAGCAGTGAAGGTGAAGGACTCGGGCCTTATGGCTACACCTTC | CASSEGEGLGPYGYTF
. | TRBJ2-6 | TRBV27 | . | TGTGCCAGCAGTTTATATGGGGAAGGTGGGGCCAACGTCCTGACTTTC | CASSLYGEGGANVLTF
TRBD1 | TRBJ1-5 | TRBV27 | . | TGTGCCAGCAGTTCAGGGACAGGGGGTTCTCAGCCCCAGCATTTT | CASSSGTGGSQPQHF
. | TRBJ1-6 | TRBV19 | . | TGTGCCAGTAGTATTACCGGGCCACAGGGCCTTGCCAGCAATTCACCCCTCCACTTT | CASSITGPQGLASNSPLHF
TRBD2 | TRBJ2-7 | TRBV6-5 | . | TGTGCCAGCAGTTACTCTGCGAGCGGGAGAGCGTACGAGCAGTACTTC | CASSYSASGRAYEQYF
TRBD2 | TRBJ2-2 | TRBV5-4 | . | TGTGCCAGCAGCTCGGGACTAGCGGGAGATGGCGGGGAGCTGTTTTTT | CASSSGLAGDGGELFF
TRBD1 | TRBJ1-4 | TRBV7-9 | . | TGTGCCAGCAGCAGATTAGGGGGCTTGGGGGAAAAACTGTTTTTT | CASSRLGGLGEKLFF
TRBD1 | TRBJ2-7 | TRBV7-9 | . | TGTGCCAGCAGCTTAGGGACAGGGGTAACCTACGAGCAGTACTTC | CASSLGTGVTYEQYF
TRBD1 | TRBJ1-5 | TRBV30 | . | TGTGCCTGGACCCAGGGAGGGGGCGGTAGCAATCAGCCCCAGCATTTT | CAWTQGGGGSNQPQHF
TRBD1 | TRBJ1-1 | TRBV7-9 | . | TGTGCCAGCAGCTTAGAAAGTTGGGGACAGAAGAACACTGAAGCTTTCTTT | CASSLESWGQKNTEAFF
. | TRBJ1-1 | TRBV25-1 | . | TGTGCGCAACCGGGGGGACTTGCGAACACTGAAGCTTTCTTT | CAQPGGLANTEAFF
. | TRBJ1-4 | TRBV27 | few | TGTGCCAGCTCGCCAGGGAGGTTAGAAGGAAAACTGTTTTTT | CASSPGRLEGKLFF
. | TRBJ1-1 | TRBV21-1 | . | TGTGCCAGCAGCCCTGGGGGGGGGAACACTGAAGCTTTCTTT | CASSPGGGNTEAFF
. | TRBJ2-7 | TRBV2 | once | TGTGCCAGCAGTGATGGGGACACCTACGAGCAGTACTTC | CASSDGDTYEQYF
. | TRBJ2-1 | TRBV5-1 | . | TGCGCCAGCAGCTTGGACGGCGGCGTCTACAATGAGCAGTTCTTC | CASSLDGGVYNEQFF
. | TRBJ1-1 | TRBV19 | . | TGTGCCAGTAGTCCCCGAAGGGCTGAAGCTTTCTTT | CASSPRRAEAFF
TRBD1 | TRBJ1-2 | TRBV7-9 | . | TGTGCCAGCAGCTTAGGGACAGGGGACTATGGCTACACCTTC | CASSLGTGDYGYTF
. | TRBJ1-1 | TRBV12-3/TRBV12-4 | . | TGTGCCAGCAGTTTATGGGTTGAAGCTTTCTTT | CASSLWVEAFF
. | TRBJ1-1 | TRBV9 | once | TGTGCCAGCAGCGTGTCAGGGTCGAACACTGAAGCTTTCTTT | CASSVSGSNTEAFF
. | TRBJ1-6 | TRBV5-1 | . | TGCGCCAGCAGCTTGGCGAACTTCCCTCATTCACCCCTCCACTTT | CASSLANFPHSPLHF
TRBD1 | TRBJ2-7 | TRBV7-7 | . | TGTGCCAGCAGCCCGGGGACAGCTCCCACCTACGAGCAGTACTTC | CASSPGTAPTYEQYF
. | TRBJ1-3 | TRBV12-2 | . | TGTGCAAGTCGCTTAGAGGGGCCCTTCTCTGGAAACACCATATATTTT | CASRLEGPFSGNTIYF
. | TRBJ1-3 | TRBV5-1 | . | TGCGCCAGCAGCTTGGACGGAGAACCTGGAAACACCATATATTTT | CASSLDGEPGNTIYF
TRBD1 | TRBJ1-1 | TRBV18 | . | TGTGCCAGCTCACGAGACGACAGGGGCACTGAAGCTTTCTTT | CASSRDDRGTEAFF
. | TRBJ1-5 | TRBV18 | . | TGTGCCAGCTCACCGGACAGCAATCAGCCCCAGCATTTT | CASSPDSNQPQHF
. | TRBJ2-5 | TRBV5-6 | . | TGTGCCAGCAGCTCCCGGGACGGCCAAGAGACCCAGTACTTC | CASSSRDGQETQYF
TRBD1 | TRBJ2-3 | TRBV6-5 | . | TGTGCCAGCAGACGAGGGGGCCAAGGGGATACGCAGTATTTT | CASRRGGQGDTQYF
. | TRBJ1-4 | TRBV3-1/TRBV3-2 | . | TGTGCCAGCAGCCAAGCCCCCGAGGGCAGGGTTAATGAAAAACTGTTTTTT | CASSQAPEGRVNEKLFF
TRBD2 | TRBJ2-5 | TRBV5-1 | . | TGCGCCAGCAGCCGGAGCGGGATAGGGGTTGATTTGGAGACCCAGTACTTC | CASSRSGIGVDLETQYF